The 6 T cell receptor beta chains below all came from one sample that was sequenced in a study of primary melanoma T cells and metastatic recurrence. The repertoire was sequenced with immunoSEQ multiplex PCR; TCRdb's copy has only in-frame clones and lacks some. The data show 120 to 150 clones, about 80% seen once. Specimen: melanoma tumor tissue. The receptors were sampled from a human donor with melanoma.

Only a few counts were recorded for this clone. The V and J genes are TRBV14 and TRBJ2-7; D is possibly TRBD1 (7 bases). There are 13 residues in the CDR3. Looked up from germline, CDR1 is SGHDN and CDR2 is FVKESK. V was cut by 6 bases and J by 2 bases, with 11 bases left in between. The DNA for the CDR3 is TGTGCCAGCAGGCAGGGGGGAACCTACGAGCAGTACTTC. Protein: CASRQGGTYEQYF. The whole variable domain, filled in from reference TRBV14 and TRBJ2-7, reads EAGVTQFPSHSVIEKGQTVTLRCDPISGHDNLYWYRRVMGKEIKFLLHFVKESKQDESGMPNNRFLAERTGGTYSTLKVQPAELEDSGVYFCASRQGGTYEQYFGPGTRLTVT.

The chain carries TRBV6-8 and TRBJ2-3; 8 bases match TRBD2. Germline V gene lookup returns CDR1 MNHGY and CDR2 SAAAGT. J lost 5 bases, V lost 0 bases, and 4 bases had no gene match. CDR3 length: 15 amino acids. The CDR3 nucleotides read TGTGCCAGCAGTTACTCCGGCAGCGGGGGAGATACGCAGTATTTT. The encoded protein is CASSYSGSGGDTQYF.

There are a few counts of this clone. The chain employs TRBV28 and TRBJ2-7, with D tentatively TRBD2 (5 bases). The CDR3 covers 18 residues. Germline loops: CDR1 MDHEN, CDR2 SYDVKM. V was pared by 0 bases and J by 5 bases, with 23 bases between. CDR3 loop: CASSLWVSDPRVRDEQYF. For the CDR3, the DNA is TGTGCCAGCAGTTTATGGGTTAGCGATCCGAGGGTAAGGGACGAGCAGTACTTC.

The chain carries TRBV29-1 and TRBJ1-2, with TRBD1 matching over 7 bases. This CDR3 contains 14 residues. Per the germline V gene, CDR1 is SQVTM and CDR2 is ANQGSEA. After removal of 4 bases from V and 5 bases from J, the junction contained 10 bases not matched to a gene. In DNA, the CDR3 is TGCAGCGTTGGGGTTACAGGGGTTGGGTATGGCTACACCTTC. This translates into CSVGVTGVGYGYTF. Looking up the rest from reference TRBV29-1 and TRBJ1-2 gives the full variable domain: SAVISQKPSRDICQRGTSLTIQCQVDSQVTMMFWYRQQPGQSLTLIATANQGSEATYESGFVIDKFPISRPNLTFSTLTVSNMSPEDSSIYLCSVGVTGVGYGYTFGSGTRLTVV.

The chain uses TRBV12-5 and TRBJ2-1, with D possibly matching TRBD2 (6 bases). The CDR3 totals 12 residues. CDR1 LGHNT and CDR2 FRNRAP come from the germline V gene. Trimming took off 6 bases at V and 3 bases at J, with 6 bases between the two ends. The CDR3 protein is CASGGSYNEQFF. CDR3 bases: TGTGCTAGTGGCGGGAGCTACAATGAGCAGTTCTTC.

The chain links TRBV11-3 to TRBJ1-5; TRBD1 aligns across 9 bases. This CDR3 has 14 residues. CDR1 and CDR2 (germline): SGHNT, YENEEA. V shed 4 bases, J shed 7 bases, and the junction held 5 bases outside the gene matches. As DNA, the CDR3 is TGTGCCAGCAGCTGGGGACAGGGAGGCCAGCCCCAGCATTTT. It is translated as CASSWGQGGQPQHF.